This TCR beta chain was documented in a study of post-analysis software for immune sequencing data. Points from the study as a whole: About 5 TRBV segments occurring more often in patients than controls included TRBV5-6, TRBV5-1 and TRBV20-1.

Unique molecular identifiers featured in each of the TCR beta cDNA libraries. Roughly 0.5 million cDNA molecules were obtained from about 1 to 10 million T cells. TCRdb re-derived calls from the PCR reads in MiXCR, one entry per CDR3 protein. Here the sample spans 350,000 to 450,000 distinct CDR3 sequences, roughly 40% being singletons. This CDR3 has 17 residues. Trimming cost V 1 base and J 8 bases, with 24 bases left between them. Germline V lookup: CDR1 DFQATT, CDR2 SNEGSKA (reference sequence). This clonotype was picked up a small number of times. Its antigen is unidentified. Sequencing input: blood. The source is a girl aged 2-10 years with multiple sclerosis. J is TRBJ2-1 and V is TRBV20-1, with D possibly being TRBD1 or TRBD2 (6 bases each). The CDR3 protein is CSARGIPGDSAGDEQFF. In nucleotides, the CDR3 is TGCAGTGCTAGAGGTATCCCCGGGGACTCAGCAGGGGATGAGCAGTTCTTC.